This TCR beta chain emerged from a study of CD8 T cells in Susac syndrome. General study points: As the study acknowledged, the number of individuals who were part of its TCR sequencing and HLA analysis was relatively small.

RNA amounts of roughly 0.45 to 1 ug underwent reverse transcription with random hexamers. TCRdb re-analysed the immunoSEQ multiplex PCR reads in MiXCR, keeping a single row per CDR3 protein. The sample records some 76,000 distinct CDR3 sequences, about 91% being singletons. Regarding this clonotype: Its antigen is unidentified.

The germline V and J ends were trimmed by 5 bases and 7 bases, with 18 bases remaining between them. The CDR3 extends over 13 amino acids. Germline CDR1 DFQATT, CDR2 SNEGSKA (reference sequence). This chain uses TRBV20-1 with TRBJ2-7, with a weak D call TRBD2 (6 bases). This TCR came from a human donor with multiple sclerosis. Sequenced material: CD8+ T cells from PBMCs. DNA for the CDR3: TGCAGTGCTTCACCTAGCGACCGGGGAGAGCAGTACTTC. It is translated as CSASPSDRGEQYF.